This T cell receptor (beta chain) was observed in a study of cytomegalovirus exposure and HLA in healthy donors. Amplification used 60 Vbeta primers and 13 Jbeta primers. The repertoire was sequenced with immunoSEQ multiplex PCR; TCRdb's copy has only in-frame clones and lacks some. The sample lists under 150,000 clones; 80% were seen once. Germline trimming cut 7 bases from V and 5 bases from J; bases unmatched to any gene: 16. CDR1 and CDR2 (germline): MDHEN, SYDVKM. The CDR3 spans 16 residues. A single count supports this clone. Its specificity is not known. Sampled while nominally healthy, donors likely had unrecorded immune exposures. Whole-study findings and limits: In a later analysis, DRB1 alleles had the most associated TCRs; HLA-C alleles the fewest. Prior analysis indicated that the majority of TCR beta V segments exhibited productivity approximately 90% or approximately 30% of the time. In a later analysis, TCR beta V- and J-gene trimming showed a link to a missense DCLRE1C variant.

The genes are TRBV28 and TRBJ2-7; 8 bases map to TRBD2. The sequenced sample consisted of PBMCs. This receptor was obtained from a man aged 25 to 40 in good health and CMV-seronegative. The DNA for the CDR3 is TGTGCCAGCATCAGCCCCTCGGGCGGGAGGTTGAACGAGCAGTACTTC. Amino acid sequence: CASISPSGGRLNEQYF.